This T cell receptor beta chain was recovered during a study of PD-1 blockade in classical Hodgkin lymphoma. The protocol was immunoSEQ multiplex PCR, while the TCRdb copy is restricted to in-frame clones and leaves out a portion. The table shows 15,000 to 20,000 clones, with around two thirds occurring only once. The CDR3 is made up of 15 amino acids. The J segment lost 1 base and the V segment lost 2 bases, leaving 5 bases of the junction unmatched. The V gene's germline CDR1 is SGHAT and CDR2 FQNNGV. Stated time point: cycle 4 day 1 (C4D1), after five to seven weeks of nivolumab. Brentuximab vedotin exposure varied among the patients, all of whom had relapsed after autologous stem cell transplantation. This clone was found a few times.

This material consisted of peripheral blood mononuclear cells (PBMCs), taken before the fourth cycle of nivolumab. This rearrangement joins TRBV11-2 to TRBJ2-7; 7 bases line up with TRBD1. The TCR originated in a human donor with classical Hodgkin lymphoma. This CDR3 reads CASSLWDSSSYEQYF. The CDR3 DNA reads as TGTGCCAGCAGCTTATGGGACAGTTCTTCCTACGAGCAGTACTTC. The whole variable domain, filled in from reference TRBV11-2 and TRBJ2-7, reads EAGVAQSPRYKIIEKRQSVAFWCNPISGHATLYWYQQILGQGPKLLIQFQNNGVVDDSQLPKDRFSAERLKGVDSTLKIQPAKLEDSAVYLCASSLWDSSSYEQYFGPGTRLTVT.